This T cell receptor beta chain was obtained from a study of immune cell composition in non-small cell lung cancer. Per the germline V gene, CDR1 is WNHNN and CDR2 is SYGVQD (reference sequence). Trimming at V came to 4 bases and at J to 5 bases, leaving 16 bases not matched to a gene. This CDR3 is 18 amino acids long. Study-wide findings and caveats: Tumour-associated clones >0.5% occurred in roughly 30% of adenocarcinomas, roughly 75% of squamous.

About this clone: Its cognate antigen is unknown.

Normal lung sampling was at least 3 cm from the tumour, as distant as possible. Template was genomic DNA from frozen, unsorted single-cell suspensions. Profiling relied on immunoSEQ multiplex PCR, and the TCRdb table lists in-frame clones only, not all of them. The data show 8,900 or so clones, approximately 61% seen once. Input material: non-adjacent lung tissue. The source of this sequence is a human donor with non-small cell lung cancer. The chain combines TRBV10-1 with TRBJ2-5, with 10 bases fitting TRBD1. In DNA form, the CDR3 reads TGCGCCAGCAGTGCCGGGACAGGGGCCGCCCGGTTTGGTGAGACCCAGTACTTC. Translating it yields CASSAGTGAARFGETQYF.